This note documents a single T cell receptor (beta chain) sequence. This entry comes from a study of blood T cell repertoires in COVID-19. As for the study in general: Samples came from the United States, Italy and Spain, spanning acute and convalescent COVID-19.

The CDR3 has 14 amino acids. The V gene lost 5 bases and the J gene lost 3 bases, with 11 bases spanning the gap. Looked up from germline, CDR1 is SGHNT and CDR2 is YENEEA. Profiling relied on immunoSEQ multiplex PCR, and the TCRdb table lists in-frame clones only, not all of them. The data contain 95,000 to 150,000 clones, approximately 87% of them seen just once; the ten biggest clones take up around 2.1%. Source material: peripheral blood. This chain uses TRBV11-3 with TRBJ2-1; maybe TRBD1 (6 bases). This TCR derives from a woman aged 50 to 60 with acute or convalescent COVID-19. The CDR3 bases are TGTGCCAGCAGCCCCGGACAGAACTACAATGAGCAGTTCTTC. Protein sequence: CASSPGQNYNEQFF.